Shown below are 5 T cell receptor beta chains from a single sample sequenced in a study of vaccination effects on CD4 cells after COVID-19. Sequencing was preceded by expansion of antigen-specific CD4+ T cells with viral peptide pools in the ViraFEST assay. CD4+ T cell isolation took place after more than eight days of culture. Vaccinated recipients, who were negative for nucleocapsid antibodies, had no history of SARS-CoV-2 infection. Antigens of these TCRs are unknown. TCRdb keeps only in-frame clones here, not all; method: immunoSEQ multiplex PCR. The table shows around 71,000 clones, with around 76% occurring only once. The sequenced sample was CD4+ T cells from PBMCs cultured with HCoV-OC43 spike peptides, obtained before COVID-19 vaccination. Subset: HCoV-OC43 spike overlapping peptide pool stimulation. Receptor source: a human donor who received a COVID-19 vaccine.

This clone has more than one count but fewer than ten. The gene calls are TRBV6-4 and TRBJ1-2; possible D gene TRBD1, 5 bases. In germline, CDR1 is MRHNA, CDR2 SNTAGT. The CDR3 loop spans 16 amino acids. Trimming pared 4 bases from V and 2 bases from J, leaving 17 bases between. Here the CDR3 reads CASSVQARPYNYGYTF. For the CDR3, the DNA is TGTGCCAGCAGTGTACAGGCTAGACCCTACAACTATGGCTACACCTTC.

Regarding this clone: Additional DNA sequences in this sample encode the identical CDR3. The CDR3 region has the DNA TGTGCCAGCAGCCAAGACGGAGGAGGGTCACCCCTCCACTTT. Amino acid sequence: CASSQDGGGSPLHF. This chain connects TRBV3-1 (or the pseudogene TRBV3-2) to TRBJ1-6; D remains ambiguous. This CDR3 comprises 14 residues. With 0 bases removed from V and 10 bases from J, the gap between germline ends came to 10 bases. The V gene's germline CDR1 is LGHDT and CDR2 YNNKEL (reference sequence).

The V and J genes are TRBV6-5 and TRBJ2-3; no clear D gene. This CDR3 is 13 amino acids long. Germline-derived CDR1 and CDR2 are MNHEY and SVGAGI. V was shortened by 2 bases and J by 6 bases, with 9 bases between the two germline ends. CDR3 region: CASSYRARDTQYF. In nucleotides, the CDR3 is TGTGCCAGCAGTTACAGGGCTAGGGATACGCAGTATTTT.

The chain links TRBV7-8 to TRBJ2-3, with a tentative D call TRBD1 (5 bases). V was clipped by 3 bases and J by 7 bases, with 11 bases between them. The CDR3 has 13 amino acids. Germline CDR1 and CDR2: SGHVS and FQNEAQ. The CDR3, as DNA: TGTGCCAGCAGCTTGGATCAGGGTAATACGCAGTATTTT. This translates into CASSLDQGNTQYF.

The chain recombines TRBV5-1 with TRBJ1-2; D gene ambiguous. Germline CDR1 SGHRS, CDR2 YFSETQ. The CDR3 has 13 residues. Between the trimmed V and J ends, which lost 5 bases and 2 bases, there was a span of 10 bases. DNA of the CDR3: TGCGCCAGCAGTTCTGACGTCAACTATGGCTACACCTTC. It specifies CASSSDVNYGYTF.